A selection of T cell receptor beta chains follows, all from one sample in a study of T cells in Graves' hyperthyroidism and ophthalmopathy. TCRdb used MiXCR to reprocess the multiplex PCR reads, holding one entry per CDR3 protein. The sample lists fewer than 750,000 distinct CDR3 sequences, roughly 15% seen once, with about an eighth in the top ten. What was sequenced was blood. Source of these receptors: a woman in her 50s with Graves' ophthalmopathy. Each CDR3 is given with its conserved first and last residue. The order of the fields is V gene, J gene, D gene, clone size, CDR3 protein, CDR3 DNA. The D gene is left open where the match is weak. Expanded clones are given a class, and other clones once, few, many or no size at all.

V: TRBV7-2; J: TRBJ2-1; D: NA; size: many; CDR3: CASSLGRLGANEQFF; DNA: TGTGCCAGCAGCTTAGGAAGGTTGGGGGCCAATGAGCAGTTCTTC
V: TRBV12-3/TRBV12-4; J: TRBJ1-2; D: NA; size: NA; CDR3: CASSFWGLEGYTF; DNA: TGTGCCAGCAGTTTCTGGGGGCTAGAGGGCTACACCTTC
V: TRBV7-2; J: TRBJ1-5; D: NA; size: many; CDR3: CASSLASAARGRPQHF; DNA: TGTGCCAGCAGCTTAGCGTCAGCGGCGAGGGGTCGGCCCCAGCATTTT
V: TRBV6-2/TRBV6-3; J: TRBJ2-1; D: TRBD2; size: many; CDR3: CASSYFPGLTGGPSSYNEQFF; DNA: TGTGCCAGCAGTTACTTCCCGGGACTAACGGGAGGGCCCAGCTCCTACAATGAGCAGTTCTTC
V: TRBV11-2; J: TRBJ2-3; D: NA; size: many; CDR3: CASRLSDTQYF; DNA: TGTGCCAGCAGGCTATCGGATACGCAGTATTTT
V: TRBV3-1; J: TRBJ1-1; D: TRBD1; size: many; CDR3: CASSQVQGADTEAFF; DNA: TGTGCCAGCAGCCAAGTACAGGGGGCGGACACTGAAGCTTTCTTT
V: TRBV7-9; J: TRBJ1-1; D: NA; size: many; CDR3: CASSLFGGLTEAFF; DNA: TGTGCCAGCAGCTTATTTGGGGGGCTGACTGAAGCTTTCTTT
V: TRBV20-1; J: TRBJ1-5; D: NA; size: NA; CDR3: CSASFGRNQPQHF; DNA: TGCAGTGCTAGTTTCGGGCGCAATCAGCCCCAGCATTTT
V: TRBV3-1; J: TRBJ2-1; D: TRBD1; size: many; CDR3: CASSLQGARYNEQFF; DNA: TGTGCCAGCAGCCTACAGGGGGCGCGGTACAATGAGCAGTTCTTC
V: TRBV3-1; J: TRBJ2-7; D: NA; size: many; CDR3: CASSQGFHSSYEQYF; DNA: TGTGCCAGCAGCCAAGGGTTCCACAGCTCCTACGAGCAGTACTTC
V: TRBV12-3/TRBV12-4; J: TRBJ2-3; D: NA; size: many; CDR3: CASSFYGGGRGSTDTQYF; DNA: TGTGCCAGCAGTTTTTATGGGGGCGGGCGGGGCAGCACAGATACGCAGTATTTT
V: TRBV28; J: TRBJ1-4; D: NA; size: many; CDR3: CASSLSVSEKLFF; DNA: TGTGCCAGCAGTTTATCCGTTTCTGAAAAACTGTTTTTT
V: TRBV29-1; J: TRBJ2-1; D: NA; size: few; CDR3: CSVGWASINEQFF; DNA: TGCAGCGTTGGGTGGGCTAGCATCAATGAGCAGTTCTTC
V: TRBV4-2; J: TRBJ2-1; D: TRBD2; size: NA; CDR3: CASSQQASGYNEQFF; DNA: TGTGCCAGCAGCCAACAGGCTAGCGGCTACAATGAGCAGTTCTTC
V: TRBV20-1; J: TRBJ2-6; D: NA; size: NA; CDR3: CSARMGLNSGANVLTF; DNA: TGCAGTGCTAGAATGGGACTGAACTCTGGGGCCAACGTCCTGACTTTC
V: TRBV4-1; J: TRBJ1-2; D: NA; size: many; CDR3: CASRGTVHGYTF; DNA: TGCGCCAGCCGAGGAACAGTCCATGGCTACACCTTC
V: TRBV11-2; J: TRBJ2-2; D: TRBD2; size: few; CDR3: CASSLFLAGATGELFF; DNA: TGTGCCAGCAGCTTATTCCTAGCGGGAGCGACCGGGGAGCTGTTTTTT
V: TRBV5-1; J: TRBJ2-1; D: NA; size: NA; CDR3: CASSLGDPDYNEQFF; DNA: TGCGCCAGCAGCTTGGGGGACCCAGATTACAATGAGCAGTTCTTC
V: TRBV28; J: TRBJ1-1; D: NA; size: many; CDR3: CASRTTGTLGAFF; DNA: TGTGCCAGCAGGACGACAGGAACTCTGGGAGCTTTCTTT
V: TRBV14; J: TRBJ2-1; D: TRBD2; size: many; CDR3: CASSPRTSGRFEQFF; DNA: TGTGCCAGCAGCCCTCGGACTAGCGGGAGGTTTGAGCAGTTCTTC
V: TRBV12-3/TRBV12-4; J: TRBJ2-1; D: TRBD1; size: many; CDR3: CASSPRGQITNEQFF; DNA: TGTGCCAGCAGTCCACGGGGACAGATAACCAATGAGCAGTTCTTC
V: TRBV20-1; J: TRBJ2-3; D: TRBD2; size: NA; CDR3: CSLWGGRAPGTDTQYF; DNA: TGCAGCCTTTGGGGCGGGAGGGCACCAGGCACAGATACGCAGTATTTT
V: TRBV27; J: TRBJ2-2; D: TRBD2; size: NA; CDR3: CASSLLRTSGYTGELFF; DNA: TGTGCCAGCAGTTTACTGAGGACTAGCGGGTATACCGGGGAGCTGTTTTTT